The 30 T cell receptor beta chains below were found in one sample sequenced in a study of beta chain bispecific antibodies for T cell cancers. Findings and limits, study-wide: Versus anti-CD19, anti-TRBV12 exposure cut the TRBV12-3 share of TRBV signal by more than 98%. The leukemia cells, rather than normal T cells, gave most of the targeted TRBV signal.

MiXCR was run by TCRdb on the 5' RACE reads, yielding one entry per CDR3 protein. The sample has about 20,000 distinct CDR3 sequences, 2% to 2.5% seen once. T cells were expanded from blood mononuclear cells for 2 to 3 days with anti-CD3 OKT3 or CD3/CD28 beads. No cognate antigen is known for these TCRs. The material sequenced was healthy donor T cells cultured with leukemia cells, taken from a culture containing a bispecific antibody targeting TCR Vbeta12. The origin of the receptors is a human donor in good health. Some clones in this sample may be carry-over from other donors' samples.

This clonotype was seen ten or more times. The J gene is TRBJ1-2, the V gene TRBV5-5; the D is unclear. This CDR3 is built from 12 residues. From germline, CDR1 is SGHKS and CDR2 YYEKEE (reference sequence). V lost 0 bases to trimming and J lost 4 bases, with 4 bases between them. This chain's CDR3 is CASSLDPYGYTF. Here the CDR3 DNA reads TGTGCCAGCAGCTTGGACCCCTATGGCTACACCTTC.

This clonotype was counted many times. The chain recombines TRBV27 with TRBJ1-1, with a possible D match to TRBD1 (5 bases). Looked up from germline, CDR1 is MNHEY and CDR2 is SMNVEV (reference sequence). Deletions cut 7 bases from V and 6 bases from J, with 15 bases between. The CDR3 covers 13 residues. CDR3 DNA sequence: TGTGCCAGCACCCAGCCGGCAGGGTCTGAAGCTTTCTTT. Amino acid sequence: CASTQPAGSEAFF.

This clonotype was seen many times. V is TRBV20-1 and J is TRBJ2-1; tentatively, D is TRBD1 (5 bases). Germline CDR1 and CDR2: DFQATT and SNEGSKA (reference sequence). The CDR3 loop spans 13 amino acids. Trimming shortened V by 3 bases and J by 4 bases, and 10 bases separated the two germline ends. CDR3 sequence reads: CSARGPGYNEQFF. The CDR3 coding sequence is TGCAGTGCTAGGGGGCCGGGTTACAATGAGCAGTTCTTC.

The table lists this clonotype with many counts. The V and J genes are TRBV6-2 or TRBV6-3 and TRBJ2-7; TRBD2 agrees at 12 bases. Trimming cost V 10 bases and J 10 bases; bases outside gene matches: 14. Germline V CDR1 and CDR2: MNHEY, SVGEGT. The CDR3 totals 14 residues. In DNA, the CDR3 is TGTGCCACCTTTCCCCCACTAGCGGGGGGTCCACAGTACTTC. This encodes CATFPPLAGGPQYF.

This clonotype has at least ten counts. The rearrangement links TRBV19 to TRBJ2-1; D is unclear. CDR1 and CDR2 from the germline V gene are LNHDA and SQIVND (reference sequence). Trimming pared 10 bases from V and 8 bases from J, leaving 15 bases between. This CDR3 has 12 residues. For the CDR3, the DNA is TGTGCCACCCAATCCAGACGGGATGAGCAGTTCTTC. Its translation: CATQSRRDEQFF.

This clonotype was observed many times. V gene TRBV30 combines with J gene TRBJ1-1; D is ambiguous. CDR1 and CDR2 (germline): GTSNPN, SVGIG (reference sequence). There are 10 residues in the CDR3. Trimming took 3 bases from V and 5 from J, leaving 4 bases between them. CDR3 protein: CAWSSTEAFF. Here the CDR3 DNA reads TGTGCCTGGAGCTCTACTGAAGCTTTCTTT.

This clonotype was seen at least ten times. The genes are TRBV5-4 and TRBJ2-1, with TRBD2 matching over 12 bases. In germline, CDR1 is SGHNT, CDR2 YYREEE (reference sequence). V shed 4 bases, J shed 7 bases, and the junction held 3 bases outside the gene matches. The CDR3 runs 14 residues. The CDR3 bases are TGTGCCAGCAGCAGGACTAGCGGGGTTAATGAGCAGTTCTTC. It encodes CASSRTSGVNEQFF.

This clonotype has just a few counts. The V gene is TRBV11-2, the J gene TRBJ2-7; 7 bases agree with TRBD1. CDR1 is SGHAT and CDR2 is FQNNGV in the germline V gene. Trimming cost V 0 bases and J 4 bases; bases outside gene matches: 6. The CDR3 consists of 15 residues. CDR3 DNA sequence: TGTGCCAGCAGCTTAGATTCGACAGGGTGGTACGAGCAGTACTTC. This gives the protein CASSLDSTGWYEQYF.

The chain is built from TRBV20-1 and TRBJ2-3; D is ambiguous. The CDR3 has 15 amino acids. CDR1 and CDR2 from the germline V gene are DFQATT and SNEGSKA (reference sequence). Trimming stripped 0 bases from V and 0 bases from J, with 10 bases between. CDR3 sequence (DNA): TGCAGTGCTAGAGATTCACGAAAGAGCACAGATACGCAGTATTTT. This codes for CSARDSRKSTDTQYF.

This clonotype was counted many times. This chain connects TRBV27 to TRBJ2-3; D is unresolved. This CDR3 is built from 12 residues. Trimming left V 3 bases short and J 7 bases short, with 8 bases between. Germline-derived CDR1 and CDR2 are MNHEY and SMNVEV (reference sequence). CDR3 sequence: CASSFGDNTQYF. CDR3 coding DNA: TGTGCCAGCAGTTTTGGGGATAATACGCAGTATTTT.

This clonotype has ten or more counts. This rearrangement joins TRBV20-1 to TRBJ1-1; 10 nucleotides agree with TRBD1. V lost 4 bases and J lost 4; bases outside the gene matches: 9. CDR3 length: 15 residues. Per germline, CDR1 DFQATT and CDR2 SNEGSKA (reference sequence). CDR3 DNA: TGCAGTGCTACCGGGACAGGGGTAAGGGGCACTGAAGCTTTCTTT. Protein sequence: CSATGTGVRGTEAFF.

This chain links TRBV11-2 with TRBJ2-3, with a possible D match to TRBD2 (6 bases). V lost 6 bases to trimming and J lost 3 bases, with 13 bases between them. CDR3 length: 14 amino acids. CDR1 is SGHAT, CDR2 FQNNGV, per germline. CDR3: CASRQLAGTDTQYF. The DNA of the CDR3 is TGTGCCAGCAGACAACTAGCAGGAACAGATACGCAGTATTTT. Combining the CDR3 with reference TRBV11-2 and TRBJ2-3 gives the whole variable domain EAGVAQSPRYKIIEKRQSVAFWCNPISGHATLYWYQQILGQGPKLLIQFQNNGVVDDSQLPKDRFSAERLKGVDSTLKIQPAKLEDSAVYLCASRQLAGTDTQYFGPGTRLTVL.

This clonotype has a count of ten or more. This sequence joins TRBV28 and TRBJ1-6; D perhaps matches TRBD1 (5 bases). The CDR3 spans 13 residues. The germline V gene encodes CDR1 MDHEN and CDR2 SYDVKM. Trimming removed 6 bases from V and 8 bases from J, with 11 bases in between. Here the CDR3 reads CASRGRGYSPLHF. The CDR3 nucleotides read TGTGCCAGCAGGGGACGGGGTTATTCACCCCTCCACTTT.

In this sample, this clonotype turned up many times. V usage is TRBV27 and J usage is TRBJ1-1; D is possibly TRBD1 (6 bases). CDR3 length: 14 residues. Germline V lookup: CDR1 MNHEY, CDR2 SMNVEV (reference sequence). Trimming left V 4 bases short and J 6 bases short, with 15 bases between. This chain's CDR3 is CASSWGGGLAEAFF. The CDR3 DNA reads as TGTGCCAGCAGTTGGGGGGGGGGGCTAGCTGAAGCTTTCTTT.

This clonotype was observed at least ten times. The V call is TRBV7-6, the J call TRBJ2-7, with TRBD1 matching over 10 bases. CDR1 and CDR2 from the germline V gene are SGHVS and FNYEAQ. Losses at the gene ends were 1 base for V and 5 bases for J; bases not matched to a gene: 5. The CDR3 has 15 residues. The CDR3 protein is CASSLGATGGDEQYF. The CDR3 coding sequence is TGTGCCAGCAGCTTAGGAGCGACAGGGGGCGACGAGCAGTACTTC.

This clonotype occurred many times. The gene calls are TRBV9 and TRBJ2-5; unclear D gene. V lost 0 bases to trimming and J lost 4 bases, with 10 bases between them. The CDR3 is 14 residues long. Germline loops: CDR1 SGDLS, CDR2 YYNGEE. As DNA, the CDR3 is TGTGCCAGCAGCGTAGCGATTTCGGGAGAGACCCAGTACTTC. This encodes CASSVAISGETQYF.

This clonotype showed up many times. The chain is built from TRBV30 and TRBJ2-1; D unclear. Trimming cost V 0 bases and J 9 bases, with 6 bases left between them. The CDR3 loop spans 11 amino acids. CDR1 and CDR2 (germline): GTSNPN, SVGIG (reference sequence). The CDR3, as DNA: TGTGCCTGGAGTGTACGGGCTGAGCAGTTCTTC. Translated: CAWSVRAEQFF.

This clonotype was picked up many times. The genes are TRBV5-5 and TRBJ2-3, with 13 bases matching TRBD2. The ends lost 2 bases at V and 3 bases at J; junction bases unmatched: 3. There are 16 residues in the CDR3. In germline, CDR1 is SGHKS, CDR2 YYEKEE (reference sequence). As DNA, the CDR3 is TGTGCCAGCAGCTTTACTAGCGGGGGGGGGACAGATACGCAGTATTTT. Amino acid sequence: CASSFTSGGGTDTQYF.

This clonotype came up many times. The genes are TRBV27 and TRBJ2-2; D ambiguous. Per germline, CDR1 MNHEY and CDR2 SMNVEV (reference sequence). The CDR3 has 15 residues. The V end lost 10 bases, the J end lost 2 bases, and 17 bases lay between the germline ends. CDR3 region: CATPFFGRNTGELFF. The DNA of the CDR3 is TGTGCCACCCCTTTCTTTGGAAGAAACACCGGGGAGCTGTTTTTT.

This clonotype was found many times. V and J are TRBV10-3 and TRBJ2-2, with a tentative D call TRBD1 (6 bases). The CDR3 runs 15 residues. Germline V CDR1 and CDR2: ENHRY, SYGVKD. The ends were cut back, 6 bases at V and 2 bases at J, with 13 bases in the middle. CDR3 nucleotide sequence: TGTGCCATCAGCAATACAGGGCCCAACACCGGGGAGCTGTTTTTT. Translation gives CAISNTGPNTGELFF.

Ten or more counts support this clonotype. The rearrangement links TRBV20-1 to TRBJ2-3; the D call may be TRBD1 or TRBD2 (6 bases each). In germline, CDR1 is DFQATT, CDR2 SNEGSKA (reference sequence). CDR3 length: 14 amino acids. V gave up 4 bases and J gave up 1 base, with 12 bases separating them. CDR3 in DNA: TGCAGTGCTAATGAGGGGGGCGGCACAGATACGCAGTATTTT. This sequence encodes CSANEGGGTDTQYF.

This clonotype has ten or more counts. The chain is built from TRBV11-2 and TRBJ2-5, with 7 bases fitting TRBD1. Germline V gene sequence: CDR1 SGHAT, CDR2 FQNNGV. The CDR3 runs to 16 residues. With 1 base clipped from V and 4 bases from J, the junction kept 9 bases outside the gene matches. CDR3 in DNA: TGTGCCAGCAGCTTAGGCCGACAGGGCACCCCAGAGACCCAGTACTTC. Encoded protein: CASSLGRQGTPETQYF. Based on the CDR3 plus reference TRBV11-2 and TRBJ2-5, the full variable domain is EAGVAQSPRYKIIEKRQSVAFWCNPISGHATLYWYQQILGQGPKLLIQFQNNGVVDDSQLPKDRFSAERLKGVDSTLKIQPAKLEDSAVYLCASSLGRQGTPETQYFGPGTRLLVL.

This clonotype appeared a few times. This sequence joins TRBV5-4 and TRBJ2-2; weak D call: TRBD2 (6 bases). Trimming stripped 0 bases from V and 1 base from J, with 7 bases between. The CDR3 consists of 15 residues. The germline V gene encodes CDR1 SGHNT and CDR2 YYREEE (reference sequence). CDR3 in DNA: TGTGCCAGCAGCTTGGGGAGGGGGAACACCGGGGAGCTGTTTTTT. Its translation: CASSLGRGNTGELFF.

By share, this clonotype counts as medium-sized. The chain uses TRBV20-1 and TRBJ2-1, with 10 bases matching TRBD2. V lost 3 bases, J lost 6 bases, and 11 bases stayed unmatched. This CDR3 is 16 amino acids long. CDR1 is DFQATT, CDR2 SNEGSKA, per germline (reference sequence). This CDR3 is CSASDYSGGLANEQFF. The CDR3 coding sequence is TGCAGTGCTAGCGACTATAGCGGGGGGCTTGCCAATGAGCAGTTCTTC.

This clonotype has a count of ten or more. The rearrangement joins TRBV5-4 to TRBJ1-1; no definite D call. Per the germline V gene, CDR1 is SGHNT and CDR2 is YYREEE (reference sequence). The CDR3 loop spans 14 amino acids. Trimming took 0 bases from V and 1 from J, leaving 7 bases between them. CDR3 amino acids: CASSLGVANTEAFF. The CDR3 DNA reads TGTGCCAGCAGCTTGGGGGTGGCGAACACTGAAGCTTTCTTT.

At least ten counts were recorded for this clonotype. The chain carries TRBV10-3 and TRBJ2-5; D tentatively fits TRBD1 or TRBD2 (5 bases each). The CDR3 length is 15 residues. V was clipped by 3 bases and J by 0 bases, with 11 bases between them. Looked up from germline, CDR1 is ENHRY and CDR2 is SYGVKD. This CDR3 reads CAISDEGPYQETQYF. The DNA for the CDR3 is TGTGCCATCAGTGATGAGGGGCCGTACCAAGAGACCCAGTACTTC.

The table lists this clonotype with many counts. This chain connects TRBV19 to TRBJ1-1, with no clear D. V lost 5 bases and J 5 bases, leaving 15 bases between the germline ends. Per germline, CDR1 LNHDA and CDR2 SQIVND (reference sequence). The CDR3 length is 14 residues. The DNA for the CDR3 is TGTGCCAGTAGTCCACATGCCGCCCCAACTGAAGCTTTCTTT. Protein product: CASSPHAAPTEAFF.

The rearrangement links TRBV19 to TRBJ2-7, with 8 bases matching TRBD2. The CDR3 has 17 amino acids. Germline V gene lookup returns CDR1 LNHDA and CDR2 SQIVND (reference sequence). Germline trimming cut 0 bases from V and 1 base from J; bases unmatched to any gene: 8. In DNA form, the CDR3 reads TGTGCCAGTAGTATAGATATGGAGCGGGGGAGGTCCTACGAGCAGTACTTC. This gives the protein CASSIDMERGRSYEQYF.

This clonotype was seen repeatedly, ten times or more. A read error may produce the germline difference seen at one junction end. The chain recombines TRBV6-5 with TRBJ2-1, with D tentatively TRBD2 (5 bases). CDR1 is MNHEY, CDR2 SVGAGI, per germline. There are 15 residues in the CDR3. The CDR3 sequence is CASSYYEGNPNEQFF. CDR3 in DNA: TGTGCCAGCAGCTACTACGAGGGTAACCCCAATGAGCAGTTCTTC.

There are many counts of this clonotype. The rearrangement links TRBV9 to TRBJ2-5; D gene ambiguous. Looked up from germline, CDR1 is SGDLS and CDR2 is YYNGEE. The CDR3 covers 13 residues. The V end was cut by 4 bases, the J end by 0 bases, with 7 bases between. CDR3 protein: CASSPPYQETQYF. For the CDR3, the DNA is TGTGCCAGCAGCCCACCGTACCAAGAGACCCAGTACTTC. Supplemented by reference TRBV9 and TRBJ2-5, the full variable domain reads DSGVTQTPKHLITATGQRVTLRCSPRSGDLSVYWYQQSLDQGLQFLIQYYNGEERAKGNILERFSAQQFPDLHSELNLSSLELGDSALYFCASSPPYQETQYFGPGTRLLVL.